This entry lists 27 T cell receptor beta chains sequenced from one sample in a study of blood T cell repertoires in COVID-19. Sequenced by immunoSEQ multiplex PCR; TCRdb stores in-frame clones only, minus some. The sample has 270,000 or so clones; approximately 81% are singletons. The sequenced material came from peripheral blood. The receptors were sampled from a woman aged 18-35 years with acute or convalescent COVID-19.

The chain is built from TRBV5-4 and TRBJ1-3; 7 bases agree with TRBD1. V shed 4 bases and J 0 bases; nucleotides not matched to a gene: 7. The germline gives CDR1 SGHNT, CDR2 YYREEE (reference sequence). The CDR3 loop spans 16 amino acids. CDR3 loop: CASSTAGTVSGNTIYF. Here the CDR3 DNA reads TGTGCCAGCAGCACGGCCGGGACAGTCTCTGGAAACACCATATATTTT.

J is TRBJ1-5 and V is TRBV6-6, with D tentatively TRBD1 (6 bases). This CDR3 contains 14 residues. The germline gives CDR1 MNHNY, CDR2 SVGAGI (reference sequence). V lost 5 bases and J 5 bases, leaving 13 bases between the germline ends. In nucleotides, the CDR3 is TGTGCCAGCAGTATACAGGGTTTGTATCAGCCCCAGCATTTT. It codes for CASSIQGLYQPQHF.

The gene calls are TRBV27 and TRBJ1-5; TRBD1 matches at 7 bases. V was pared by 6 bases and J by 3 bases, with 5 bases of the junction left unmatched. In germline, CDR1 is MNHEY, CDR2 SMNVEV (reference sequence). This CDR3 spans 14 amino acids. The CDR3: CASRTGQINQPQHF. CDR3 coding DNA: TGTGCCAGCAGGACGGGACAGATCAATCAGCCCCAGCATTTT.

V gene TRBV28 combines with J gene TRBJ2-7, with 9 bases aligning to TRBD1. Trimming removed 7 bases from V and 2 bases from J; junction bases left unmatched: 9. Germline lookup yields CDR1 MDHEN and CDR2 SYDVKM. The CDR3 is 15 amino acids. Written as DNA, the CDR3 is TGTGCCAGCACGCCTGGTGGGACAGGGACCTACGAGCAGTACTTC. Protein sequence: CASTPGGTGTYEQYF.

The V and J genes are TRBV15 and TRBJ2-1; 7 positions agree with TRBD2. V trimming: 4 bases; J trimming: 6 bases; junction bases outside the gene matches: 9. This CDR3 spans 15 amino acids. CDR1 is LNHNV, CDR2 YYDKDF, per germline (reference sequence). The CDR3 spells CATSIPSGPGNEQFF. DNA of the CDR3: TGTGCCACCAGCATCCCTAGCGGCCCTGGCAATGAGCAGTTCTTC.

The gene calls are TRBV27 and TRBJ1-2; D is possibly TRBD1 (6 bases). The CDR3 extends over 13 amino acids. Trimming removed 6 bases at V and 4 bases at J, with 12 bases between. The germline V gene encodes CDR1 MNHEY and CDR2 SMNVEV (reference sequence). CDR3 sequence reads: CASRRDRSYGYTF. CDR3 nucleotide sequence: TGTGCCAGCAGACGTGACAGGTCCTATGGCTACACCTTC.

The CDR3 coding sequence is TGTGCCATCAGTGTGGGACTAGCGGGGGCCAATGAGCAGTTCTTC. Residues: CAISVGLAGANEQFF. The chain carries TRBV10-3 and TRBJ2-1; TRBD2 matches 14 bases. The CDR3 runs 15 residues. The V segment lost 4 bases and the J segment 6 bases; nucleotides outside the gene matches: 2. CDR1 and CDR2 from the germline V gene are ENHRY and SYGVKD.

The chain couples TRBV7-9 to TRBJ1-1; D gene unclear. V lost 8 bases and J lost 7, with 14 bases in between. This CDR3 contains 12 residues. In germline, CDR1 is SEHNR, CDR2 FQNEAQ (reference sequence). CDR3 loop: CASVETGIEAFF. CDR3 nucleotides: TGTGCCAGCGTCGAGACCGGGATTGAAGCTTTCTTT.

The chain's CDR3 is CASSLVADQETQYF. The CDR3 DNA reads as TGCGCCAGCAGCTTGGTGGCGGACCAAGAGACCCAGTACTTC. The rearrangement links TRBV5-1 to TRBJ2-5; D is ambiguous. This CDR3 comprises 14 residues. With 0 bases removed from V and 0 bases from J, the gap between germline ends came to 6 bases. Germline values: CDR1 SGHRS, CDR2 YFSETQ.

The gene calls are TRBV2 and TRBJ2-1; perhaps TRBD2 as D (5 bases). The ends were cut back, 2 bases at V and 5 bases at J, with 13 bases in the middle. The CDR3 is 15 residues long. Germline CDR1 SNHLY, CDR2 FYNNEI. In nucleotides, the CDR3 is TGTGCCAGCAGTGAATTAGCGCCTATTAACAATGAGCAGTTCTTC. Encoded protein: CASSELAPINNEQFF.

The chain carries TRBV18 and TRBJ1-1; D call uncertain. CDR1 is KGHSH, CDR2 LQKENI, per germline. The CDR3 spans 13 residues. Trimming took 0 bases from V and 0 from J, leaving 2 bases between them. In DNA form, the CDR3 reads TGTGCCAGCTCACCACCCGTGAACACTGAAGCTTTCTTT. Translation gives CASSPPVNTEAFF.

This clone has a handful of counts. The chain has TRBV28 and TRBJ2-3, with D hard to call. V dropped 1 base and J dropped 9 bases, with 8 bases sitting between them. CDR1 and CDR2 (germline): MDHEN, SYDVKM. This CDR3 is 12 amino acids long. Here the CDR3 reads CASSLSGLTQYF. The CDR3 DNA follows: TGTGCCAGCAGTTTATCCGGTTTAACGCAGTATTTT.

A remark on this clone: Other DNA sequences within the sample encode an identical CDR3. The gene calls are TRBV4-1 and TRBJ1-5; maybe TRBD1 (6 bases). This CDR3 has 14 amino acids. The V gene's germline CDR1 is MGHRA and CDR2 YSYEKL. V shed 0 bases and J shed 4 bases, with 7 bases lying between them. The CDR3 sequence: CASSQDRGNQPQHF. In nucleotides, the CDR3 is TGCGCCAGCAGCCAAGACAGGGGAAATCAGCCCCAGCATTTT.

The chain couples TRBV10-2 to TRBJ2-2; no clear D. There are 12 residues in the CDR3. Trimming cost V 7 bases and J 5 bases, with 8 bases left between them. CDR1 WSHSY and CDR2 SAAADI come from the germline V gene. The CDR3: CASILRTGELFF. The DNA of the CDR3 is TGCGCCAGCATTCTGAGAACCGGGGAGCTGTTTTTT.

V and J are TRBV27 and TRBJ1-2, with D uncertain. The germline V and J ends were trimmed by 2 bases and 7 bases, with 17 bases remaining between them. There are 15 residues in the CDR3. CDR1 is MNHEY and CDR2 is SMNVEV in the germline V gene (reference sequence). This CDR3 reads CASSLGPVPRGGYTF. The CDR3 region has the DNA TGTGCCAGCAGTTTAGGTCCAGTCCCCCGGGGTGGCTACACCTTC.

The CDR3 coding sequence is TGCAGTGCTCTCCGTCCCGGGGAGCTGTTTTTT. Residues: CSALRPGELFF. This chain joins TRBV20-1 and TRBJ2-2, with D unclear. Germline V gene lookup returns CDR1 DFQATT and CDR2 SNEGSKA (reference sequence). CDR3 length equals 11 residues. V lost 5 bases and J lost 6, with 7 bases in between.

The J gene is TRBJ1-6, the V gene TRBV4-3; D may be TRBD1 (6 bases). This CDR3 has 14 residues. V dropped 4 bases and J dropped 7 bases, with 11 bases sitting between them. The germline gives CDR1 LGHNA, CDR2 YSLEER. The CDR3 spells CASSRTADNSPLHF. The DNA for the CDR3 is TGCGCCAGCAGCCGGACAGCAGACAATTCACCCCTCCACTTT.

The chain couples TRBV6-5 to TRBJ2-5; 10 bases agree with TRBD2. Germline CDR1 and CDR2: MNHEY and SVGAGI. With 1 base clipped from V and 4 bases from J, the junction kept 6 bases outside the gene matches. The CDR3 runs 16 residues. CDR3 DNA: TGTGCCAGCAGTTACTTCCTAGCGGGAGAAGGAGAGACCCAGTACTTC. Amino acids: CASSYFLAGEGETQYF.

This clone was counted once. This chain connects TRBV13 to TRBJ1-2, with 11 bases lining up with TRBD1. CDR1 is PRHDT and CDR2 is FYEKMQ in the germline V gene (reference sequence). The CDR3 sequence is 13 residues long. The J segment lost 7 bases and the V segment lost 4 bases, leaving 2 bases of the junction unmatched. As DNA, the CDR3 is TGTGCCAGCAGCTCGGGACAGGGGGGTGGCTACACCTTC. Translation: CASSSGQGGGYTF. The whole variable domain, remainder taken from reference TRBV13 and TRBJ1-2, is AAGVIQSPRHLIKEKRETATLKCYPIPRHDTVYWYQQGPGQDPQFLISFYEKMQSDKGSIPDRFSAQQFSDYHSELNMSSLELGDSALYFCASSSGQGGGYTFGSGTRLTVV.

The genes are TRBV5-4 and TRBJ2-1; D might be TRBD2 (6 bases). The V and J ends lost 10 bases and 5 bases respectively, with 16 bases between them. This CDR3 comprises 13 residues. Germline lookup yields CDR1 SGHNT and CDR2 YYREEE (reference sequence). CDR3 residues: CAGGAGLDNEQFF. DNA of the CDR3: TGTGCCGGGGGAGCGGGTCTGGACAATGAGCAGTTCTTC.

The chain recombines TRBV6-5 with TRBJ1-5, with 10 positions matching TRBD1. Trimming at V came to 4 bases and at J to 5 bases, leaving 5 bases not matched to a gene. CDR1 MNHEY and CDR2 SVGAGI come from the germline V gene. The CDR3 contains 15 residues. The CDR3 DNA reads as TGTGCCAGCAGTTCGGGGACAGGGGAGGATCAGCCCCAGCATTTT. Its protein is CASSSGTGEDQPQHF.

The rearrangement links TRBV25-1 to TRBJ1-4; the match to TRBD1 covers 9 bases. The V gene's germline CDR1 is MGHDK and CDR2 SYGVNS. Unmatched junction bases numbered 7, after V lost 6 bases and J lost 8 bases. There are 14 residues in the CDR3. The CDR3 spells CASSGDRDVEKLFF. CDR3 DNA: TGTGCCAGCAGCGGGGACAGGGATGTGGAAAAACTGTTTTTT. The complete variable domain, with remaining parts taken from reference TRBV25-1 and TRBJ1-4, reads EADIYQTPRYLVIGTGKKITLECSQTMGHDKMYWYQQDPGMELHLIHYSYGVNSTEKGDLSSESTVSRIRTEHFPLTLESARPSHTSQYLCASSGDRDVEKLFFGSGTQLSVL.

This chain links TRBV19 with TRBJ2-3; perhaps TRBD2 as D (5 bases). Deletions cut 5 bases from V and 1 base from J, with 7 bases between. The germline V gene has CDR1 LNHDA and CDR2 SQIVND (reference sequence). This CDR3 comprises 13 residues. The DNA of the CDR3 is TGTGCCAGTAGTGACGGGGGCACAGATACGCAGTATTTT. Protein sequence: CASSDGGTDTQYF.

The chain couples TRBV10-2 to TRBJ1-5, with unresolved D. Trimming removed 0 bases from V and 7 bases from J, with 10 bases in between. From germline, CDR1 is WSHSY and CDR2 SAAADI. The CDR3 totals 14 residues. This chain's CDR3 is CASSESLGVQPQHF. The CDR3 coding sequence is TGCGCCAGCAGTGAGTCGCTCGGGGTACAGCCCCAGCATTTT.

The chain is built from TRBV29-1 and TRBJ2-7; D remains unclear. CDR1 is SQVTM, CDR2 ANQGSEA, per germline. The germline V and J ends were trimmed by 2 bases and 2 bases, with 10 bases remaining between them. CDR3 length equals 13 residues. The CDR3, as DNA: TGCAGCGTTGAAACAGCCTCCCCCTACGAGCAGTACTTC. Translated, it gives CSVETASPYEQYF.

This clone was observed a few times. The CDR3 protein is CASSSPVYIGGVQPQHF. Here the CDR3 DNA reads TGTGCCAGCAGTTCCCCGGTTTATATAGGGGGCGTCCAGCCCCAGCATTTT. The genes are TRBV28 and TRBJ1-5; TRBD1 aligns across 7 bases. V shed 4 bases, J shed 7 bases, and the junction held 16 bases outside the gene matches. CDR1 MDHEN and CDR2 SYDVKM come from the germline V gene. The CDR3 length is 17 residues.

This clone was observed a few times. J is TRBJ2-7 and V is TRBV7-9; D is perhaps TRBD2 (7 bases). CDR1 is SEHNR, CDR2 FQNEAQ, per germline (reference sequence). This CDR3 region has 13 residues. V dropped 5 bases and J dropped 5 bases, with 13 bases sitting between them. The CDR3: CASSERGGHEQYF. The CDR3 nucleotides are TGTGCCAGCAGCGAAAGGGGGGGACACGAGCAGTACTTC.